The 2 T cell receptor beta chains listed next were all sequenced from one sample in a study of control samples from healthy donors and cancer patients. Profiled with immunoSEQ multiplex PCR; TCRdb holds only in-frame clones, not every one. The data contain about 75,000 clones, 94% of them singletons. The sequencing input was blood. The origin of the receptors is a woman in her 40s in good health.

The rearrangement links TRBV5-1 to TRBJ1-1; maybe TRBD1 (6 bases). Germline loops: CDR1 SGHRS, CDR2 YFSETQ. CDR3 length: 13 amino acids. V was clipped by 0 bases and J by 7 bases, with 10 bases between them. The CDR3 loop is CASSLGGTNEAFF. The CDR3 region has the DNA TGCGCCAGCAGCTTGGGGGGGACAAATGAAGCTTTCTTT.

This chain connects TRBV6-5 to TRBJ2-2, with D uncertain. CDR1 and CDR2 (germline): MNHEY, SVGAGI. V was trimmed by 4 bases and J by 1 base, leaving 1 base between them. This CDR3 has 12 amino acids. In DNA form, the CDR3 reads TGTGCCAGCAGTTTGAACACCGGGGAGCTGTTTTTT. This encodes CASSLNTGELFF.